The subject of this entry is one T cell receptor (beta chain). Its matching antigen is unknown. Germline V gene sequence: CDR1 MNHEY, CDR2 SVGAGI. The V gene end was trimmed by 5 bases and the J gene end by 9 bases; junction bases not matched to a gene: 11. This CDR3 has 15 amino acids. The data stem from a study of OX40 agonist ivuxolimab in advanced cancers. Broader study findings: Dose levels from 0.1 to 3.0 mg/kg saw CD4+ and CD8+ blood T cells expand clonally by week 6.

Clones were sequenced by immunoSEQ multiplex PCR, and TCRdb holds only the in-frame ones, with some missing. This table holds around 15,000 clones, approximately 77% found once. The rearrangement uses TRBV6-5 and TRBJ1-5; 9 bases map to TRBD1. This TCR derives from an adult with an advanced solid tumor such as melanoma, head and neck, liver or kidney cancer. The sequences come from CD4+ or CD8+ T cells sorted from blood, collected in a trial of the OX40 agonist ivuxolimab. The CDR3 nucleotides read TGTGCCAGCAGTCCCGGGACAGGGTTAGATTGGCCCCAGCATTTT. As protein: CASSPGTGLDWPQHF.